The 27 T cell receptor beta chains presented below share a single source sample, sequenced in a study of shared clonotypes between healthy human individuals. Sequencing was performed with immunoSEQ multiplex PCR; in TCRdb, only in-frame clones are kept and a portion is missing. This sample carries about 2.4 million clones, over 85% of them seen once, and the ten largest clones take about 0.34%. The sample consisted of naive CD4+ T cells from PBMCs. Regarding subset: CD45RA+ positively selected. The source is a man between 18 and 29 years old in good health. Some clones in this sample may be carry-over from other donors' samples.

The rearrangement joins TRBV15 to TRBJ2-1; TRBD2 is a possible D gene (6 bases). CDR3 size: 13 residues. CDR1 is LNHNV, CDR2 YYDKDF, per germline (reference sequence). V shed 4 bases and J shed 3 bases, with 7 bases lying between them. The CDR3 DNA reads TGTGCCACCAGCACCGGGAGCTACAATGAGCAGTTCTTC. This gives the protein CATSTGSYNEQFF.

This chain connects TRBV5-1 to TRBJ2-7; 7 bases are a match to TRBD2. The CDR3 extends over 15 amino acids. V gave up 0 bases and J gave up 6 bases; unmatched junction bases: 9. Germline CDR1 is SGHRS and CDR2 is YFSETQ. CDR3 DNA: TGCGCCAGCAGCTTGGAAACTAGCGTTATATCCGAGCAGTACTTC. This sequence encodes CASSLETSVISEQYF.

Only one count was recorded for this clone. J is TRBJ1-2 and V is TRBV19; D is perhaps TRBD1 (6 bases). The CDR3 spans 15 residues. Germline CDR1 and CDR2: LNHDA and SQIVND (reference sequence). Trimming stripped 2 bases from V and 7 bases from J, with 17 bases between. The CDR3 DNA reads TGTGCCAGTAGTATACCGGCAGGGGTGTTTAGTGGCTACACCTTC. This codes for CASSIPAGVFSGYTF.

V usage is TRBV5-3 and J usage is TRBJ1-5; D is uncertain. TRBV5-3 is reported as an ORF; its role is uncertain. Trimming shortened V by 2 bases and J by 4 bases, and 13 bases separated the two germline ends. The CDR3 totals 15 residues. CDR3 residues: CARSFWQPNNQPQHF. The CDR3 DNA is TGTGCCAGAAGCTTCTGGCAGCCGAATAATCAGCCCCAGCATTTT.

The J gene is TRBJ2-1, the V gene TRBV27; 9 nucleotides agree with TRBD2. The J segment lost 9 bases and the V segment lost 5 bases, leaving 14 bases of the junction unmatched. The CDR3 is made up of 16 amino acids. The germline CDR1 and CDR2 sequences are MNHEY and SMNVEV (reference sequence). CDR3 in amino acids: CASSPFRSGRLFEQFF. Here the CDR3 DNA reads TGTGCCAGCAGTCCATTTAGGAGCGGGAGGCTGTTTGAGCAGTTCTTC.

The J gene is TRBJ2-6, the V gene TRBV5-1; D is possibly TRBD1 (5 bases). Germline lookup yields CDR1 SGHRS and CDR2 YFSETQ. The CDR3 runs to 15 residues. The V gene lost 3 bases and the J gene lost 2 bases, with 9 bases spanning the gap. The CDR3: CASSWPGTGANVLTF. As DNA, the CDR3 is TGCGCCAGCAGCTGGCCAGGGACTGGGGCCAACGTCCTGACTTTC.

Concerning this clone itself: The sample has other DNA sequences that encode this CDR3 too. The chain recombines TRBV5-1 with TRBJ2-5; 11 bases map to TRBD1. V trimming: 0 bases; J trimming: 5 bases; junction bases outside the gene matches: 3. The CDR3 length is 15 residues. Per germline, CDR1 SGHRS and CDR2 YFSETQ. In DNA, the CDR3 is TGCGCCAGCAGCTTGGGGACAGGGGGCGGGGAGACCCAGTACTTC. Protein: CASSLGTGGGETQYF. Together with reference TRBV5-1 and TRBJ2-5, the CDR3 gives the full variable domain: KAGVTQTPRYLIKTRGQQVTLSCSPISGHRSVSWYQQTPGQGLQFLFEYFSETQRNKGNFPGRFSGRQFSNSRSEMNVSTLELGDSALYLCASSLGTGGGETQYFGPGTRLLVL.

The rearrangement uses TRBV7-9 and TRBJ2-7; tentatively, D is TRBD2 (6 bases). CDR1 SEHNR and CDR2 FQNEAQ come from the germline V gene (reference sequence). This CDR3 spans 14 amino acids. V shed 3 bases and J shed 6 bases, with 15 bases lying between them. The CDR3 reads CASSLVSGGAEQYF. The CDR3 bases are TGTGCCAGCAGCTTGGTTAGCGGTGGGGCCGAGCAGTACTTC. Looking up the rest from reference TRBV7-9 and TRBJ2-7 gives the full variable domain: DTGVSQNPRHKITKRGQNVTFRCDPISEHNRLYWYRQTLGQGPEFLTYFQNEAQLEKSRLLSDRFSAERPKGSFSTLEIQRTEQGDSAMYLCASSLVSGGAEQYFGPGTRLTVT.

The CDR3 sequence: CASSLRRWGGGDSGSSYNEQFF. Written as DNA, the CDR3 is TGCGCCAGCAGCTTGCGGAGATGGGGGGGCGGAGATAGCGGGAGCTCCTACAATGAGCAGTTCTTC. V is TRBV5-1 and J is TRBJ2-1, with TRBD2 matching over 9 bases. Germline loops: CDR1 SGHRS, CDR2 YFSETQ. The CDR3 is made up of 22 amino acids. Trimming took 1 base from V and 0 from J; bases not matched to a gene: 20.

This chain uses TRBV7-9 with TRBJ2-1, with D possibly matching TRBD2 (6 bases). V gave up 3 bases and J gave up 9 bases, with 18 bases separating them. The germline gives CDR1 SEHNR, CDR2 FQNEAQ (reference sequence). The CDR3 totals 15 residues. In DNA, the CDR3 is TGTGCCAGCAGCTTCGGCGGGATTTACGAGGGTGAGCAGTTCTTC. As protein: CASSFGGIYEGEQFF.

This chain's CDR3 is CSVAVPGGYTF. CDR3 in DNA: TGCAGCGTTGCCGTTCCTGGTGGCTACACCTTC. This chain joins TRBV29-1 and TRBJ1-2; no clear D. Trimming removed 4 bases from V and 7 bases from J, with 10 bases in between. Germline V CDR1 and CDR2: SQVTM, ANQGSEA. This CDR3 has 11 amino acids.

The chain is built from TRBV11-2 and TRBJ2-7, with a possible D match to TRBD2 (6 bases). CDR1 SGHAT and CDR2 FQNNGV come from the germline V gene. The CDR3 is 15 amino acids. V was pared by 5 bases and J by 3 bases, with 17 bases between. This chain's CDR3 is CASSHPRGGHYEQYF. CDR3 nucleotides: TGTGCCAGCAGCCATCCCCGGGGAGGCCACTACGAGCAGTACTTC.

The chain recombines TRBV7-2 with TRBJ1-4, with D possibly being TRBD1 (6 bases). The V gene lost 2 bases and the J gene lost 10 bases, with 17 bases spanning the gap. This CDR3 comprises 15 residues. Germline lookup yields CDR1 SGHTA and CDR2 FQGNSA. The CDR3 DNA reads as TGTGCCAGCAGCTTACCCCCGGCAGGGGAGGGAAAACTGTTTTTT. Amino acids: CASSLPPAGEGKLFF.

The CDR3 region is CASSFDDRQPQHF. The CDR3 coding sequence is TGTGCCAGCAGCTTTGATGACCGGCAGCCCCAGCATTTT. This chain joins TRBV12-1 and TRBJ1-5. TRBV12-1 constitutes a pseudogene. This CDR3 has 13 amino acids.

This clone was seen only a few times. V gene TRBV4-1 combines with J gene TRBJ1-1; D perhaps matches TRBD1 (5 bases). Germline CDR1 and CDR2: MGHRA and YSYEKL. The length of the CDR3 is 14 residues. V was cut by 1 base and J by 8 bases, with 14 bases left in between. CDR3 sequence reads: CASSQVGQGPEAFF. CDR3 nucleotide sequence: TGCGCCAGCAGCCAAGTAGGTCAGGGCCCCGAAGCTTTCTTT.

As for this clone: Other DNA sequences in this specimen translate into the identical CDR3. The chain couples TRBV6-1 to TRBJ1-2; D unresolved. Trimming left V 1 base short and J 5 bases short, with 8 bases between. Germline V gives CDR1 MNHNS, CDR2 SASEGT. The CDR3 length is 13 residues. As DNA, the CDR3 is TGTGCCAGCAGTGAAGGGCTGAATTATGGCTACACCTTC. It translates to CASSEGLNYGYTF.

This rearrangement joins TRBV19 to TRBJ1-2; TRBD1 matches 7 bases. Germline values: CDR1 LNHDA, CDR2 SQIVND (reference sequence). There are 16 residues in the CDR3. V lost 7 bases and J lost 6; bases outside the gene matches: 17. CDR3 sequence: CASNPVNRGSSHGYTF. Written as DNA, the CDR3 is TGTGCCAGTAATCCCGTGAACAGGGGTAGCTCGCATGGCTACACCTTC.

This chain uses TRBV5-1 with TRBJ1-1; D may be TRBD1 (5 bases). Trimming took 5 bases from V and 3 from J, leaving 14 bases between them. The CDR3 totals 14 residues. Germline-derived CDR1 and CDR2 are SGHRS and YFSETQ. The CDR3 protein is CASRSGPSDTEAFF. The CDR3 DNA sequence: TGCGCCAGCAGGTCGGGGCCGTCGGACACTGAAGCTTTCTTT.

V and J are TRBV11-2 and TRBJ2-7; 12 positions match TRBD2. Germline V lookup: CDR1 SGHAT, CDR2 FQNNGV. V was pared by 4 bases and J by 0 bases, with 10 bases of the junction left unmatched. The CDR3 is 18 residues long. CDR3 loop: CASSSRTSGVPFSYEQYF. In DNA, the CDR3 is TGTGCCAGCAGCTCCAGGACTAGCGGGGTCCCTTTCTCCTACGAGCAGTACTTC. The full variable domain, in which reference TRBV11-2 and TRBJ2-7 provide the parts outside the CDR3, is EAGVAQSPRYKIIEKRQSVAFWCNPISGHATLYWYQQILGQGPKLLIQFQNNGVVDDSQLPKDRFSAERLKGVDSTLKIQPAKLEDSAVYLCASSSRTSGVPFSYEQYFGPGTRLTVT.

V is TRBV28 and J is TRBJ2-3; tentatively, D is TRBD2 (6 bases). V lost 5 bases and J lost 0, with 12 bases in between. Germline CDR1 is MDHEN and CDR2 is SYDVKM. The CDR3 is 15 residues long. CDR3 amino acids: CASSGGRESTDTQYF. In DNA, the CDR3 is TGTGCCAGCAGTGGGGGGAGAGAAAGCACAGATACGCAGTATTTT. The variable domain in full, completed from reference TRBV28 and TRBJ2-3, reads DVKVTQSSRYLVKRTGEKVFLECVQDMDHENMFWYRQDPGLGLRLIYFSYDVKMKEKGDIPEGYSVSREKKERFSLILESASTNQTSMYLCASSGGRESTDTQYFGPGTRLTVL.

The chain is built from TRBV7-8 and TRBJ1-1; 7 bases line up with TRBD1. The CDR3 consists of 13 residues. J was trimmed by 4 bases and V by 7 bases; bases with no gene match: 6. CDR1 SGHVS and CDR2 FQNEAQ come from the germline V gene. The CDR3 region is CASKRAGGTEAFF. The CDR3 region has the DNA TGTGCCAGCAAACGAGCAGGGGGCACTGAAGCTTTCTTT.

V usage is TRBV28 and J usage is TRBJ1-4, with 8 positions matching TRBD1. The V gene's germline CDR1 is MDHEN and CDR2 SYDVKM. The CDR3 consists of 15 residues. V lost 2 bases, J lost 8 bases, and 7 bases stayed unmatched. The CDR3 loop is CASSLTRGLGEKLFF. DNA of the CDR3: TGTGCCAGCAGTTTAACCAGGGGGCTTGGGGAAAAACTGTTTTTT.

This chain joins TRBV28 and TRBJ1-2, with 7 positions matching TRBD1. The ends lost 6 bases at V and 13 bases at J; junction bases unmatched: 11. The CDR3 contains 12 residues. The germline gives CDR1 MDHEN, CDR2 SYDVKM. This chain's CDR3 is CASSSTGKNCTF. The CDR3 nucleotides are TGTGCCAGCAGCTCGACAGGGAAGAACTGCACCTTC.

The chain carries TRBV18 and TRBJ2-1; D perhaps matches TRBD2 (5 bases). Deletions cut 1 base from V and 8 bases from J, with 9 bases between. This CDR3 is built from 13 residues. The germline V gene encodes CDR1 KGHSH and CDR2 LQKENI. CDR3 DNA: TGTGCCAGCTCACCACTTGGAGGCGATGAGCAGTTCTTC. Its protein product is CASSPLGGDEQFF.

The sample holds one count of this clone. The CDR3 is CASSPYLGTEAFF. The CDR3 DNA sequence: TGTGCCAGCAGCCCCTACTTGGGGACTGAAGCTTTCTTT. V gene TRBV5-4 combines with J gene TRBJ1-1; no clear D. Germline V gene data show CDR1 as SGHNT and CDR2 as YYREEE (reference sequence). V was trimmed by 4 bases and J by 5 bases, leaving 12 bases between them. CDR3 length: 13 residues.

CDR3 residues: CASSFTGATDTQYF. CDR3 bases: TGTGCCAGCAGCTTTACAGGGGCAACAGATACGCAGTATTTT. The J gene is TRBJ2-3, the V gene TRBV5-6; TRBD1 matches 7 bases. The CDR3 covers 14 residues. The V gene's germline CDR1 is SGHDT and CDR2 YYEEEE. Trimming cost V 2 bases and J 3 bases; bases outside gene matches: 3.

The chain links TRBV6-5 to TRBJ1-1; D uncertain. V was cut by 10 bases and J by 0 bases, with 12 bases left in between. CDR1 and CDR2 from the germline V gene are MNHEY and SVGAGI. This CDR3 comprises 13 residues. The CDR3 bases are TGTGCCACCGCAGCCAGGCTGAACACTGAAGCTTTCTTT. It yields the protein CATAARLNTEAFF.